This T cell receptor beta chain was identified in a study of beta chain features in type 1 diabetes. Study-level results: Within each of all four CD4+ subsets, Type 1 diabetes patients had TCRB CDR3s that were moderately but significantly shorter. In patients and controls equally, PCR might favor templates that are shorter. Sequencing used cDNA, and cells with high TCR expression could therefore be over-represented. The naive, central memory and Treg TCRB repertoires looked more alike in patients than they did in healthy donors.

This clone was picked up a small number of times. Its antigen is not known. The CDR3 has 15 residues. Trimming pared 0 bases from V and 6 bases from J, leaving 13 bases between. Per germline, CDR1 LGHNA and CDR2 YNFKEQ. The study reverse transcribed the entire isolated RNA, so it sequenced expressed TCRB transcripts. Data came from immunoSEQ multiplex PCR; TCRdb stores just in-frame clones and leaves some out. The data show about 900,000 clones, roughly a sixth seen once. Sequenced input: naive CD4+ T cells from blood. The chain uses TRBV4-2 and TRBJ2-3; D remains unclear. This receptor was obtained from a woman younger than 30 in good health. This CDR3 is CASSQDNGPSDTQYF. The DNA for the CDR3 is TGTGCCAGCAGCCAAGACAATGGTCCCTCCGATACGCAGTATTTT.